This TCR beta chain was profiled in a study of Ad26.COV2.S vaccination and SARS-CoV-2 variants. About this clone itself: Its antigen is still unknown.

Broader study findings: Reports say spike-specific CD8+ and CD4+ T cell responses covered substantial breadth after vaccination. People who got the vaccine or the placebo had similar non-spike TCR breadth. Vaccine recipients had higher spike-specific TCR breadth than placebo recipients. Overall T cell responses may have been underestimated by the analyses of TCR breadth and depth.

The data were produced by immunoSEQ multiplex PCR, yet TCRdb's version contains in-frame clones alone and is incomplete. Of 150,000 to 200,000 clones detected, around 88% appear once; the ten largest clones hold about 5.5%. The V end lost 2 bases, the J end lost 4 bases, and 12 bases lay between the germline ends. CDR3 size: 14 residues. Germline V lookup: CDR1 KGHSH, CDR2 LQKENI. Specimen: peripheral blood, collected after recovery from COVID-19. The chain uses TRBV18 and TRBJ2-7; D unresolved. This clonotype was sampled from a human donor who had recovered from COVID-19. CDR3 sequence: CASSPVGPNYEQYF. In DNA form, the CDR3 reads TGTGCCAGCTCACCAGTTGGTCCCAATTACGAGCAGTACTTC.